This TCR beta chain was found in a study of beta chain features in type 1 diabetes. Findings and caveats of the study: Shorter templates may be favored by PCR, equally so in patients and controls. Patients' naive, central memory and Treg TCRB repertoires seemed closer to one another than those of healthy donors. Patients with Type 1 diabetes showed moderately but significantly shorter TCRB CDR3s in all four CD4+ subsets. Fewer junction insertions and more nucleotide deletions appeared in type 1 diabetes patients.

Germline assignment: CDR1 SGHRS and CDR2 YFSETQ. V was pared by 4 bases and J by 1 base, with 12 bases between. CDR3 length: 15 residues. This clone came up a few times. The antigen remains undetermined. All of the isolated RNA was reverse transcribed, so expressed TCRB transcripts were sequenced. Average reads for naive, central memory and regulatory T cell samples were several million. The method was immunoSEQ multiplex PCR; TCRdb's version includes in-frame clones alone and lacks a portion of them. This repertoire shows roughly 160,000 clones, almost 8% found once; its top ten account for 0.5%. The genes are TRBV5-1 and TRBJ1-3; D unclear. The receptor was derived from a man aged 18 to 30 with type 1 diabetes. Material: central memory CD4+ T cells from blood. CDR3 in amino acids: CASSLEEVSGNTIYF. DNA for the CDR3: TGCGCCAGCAGCCTGGAGGAGGTTTCTGGAAACACCATATATTTT.